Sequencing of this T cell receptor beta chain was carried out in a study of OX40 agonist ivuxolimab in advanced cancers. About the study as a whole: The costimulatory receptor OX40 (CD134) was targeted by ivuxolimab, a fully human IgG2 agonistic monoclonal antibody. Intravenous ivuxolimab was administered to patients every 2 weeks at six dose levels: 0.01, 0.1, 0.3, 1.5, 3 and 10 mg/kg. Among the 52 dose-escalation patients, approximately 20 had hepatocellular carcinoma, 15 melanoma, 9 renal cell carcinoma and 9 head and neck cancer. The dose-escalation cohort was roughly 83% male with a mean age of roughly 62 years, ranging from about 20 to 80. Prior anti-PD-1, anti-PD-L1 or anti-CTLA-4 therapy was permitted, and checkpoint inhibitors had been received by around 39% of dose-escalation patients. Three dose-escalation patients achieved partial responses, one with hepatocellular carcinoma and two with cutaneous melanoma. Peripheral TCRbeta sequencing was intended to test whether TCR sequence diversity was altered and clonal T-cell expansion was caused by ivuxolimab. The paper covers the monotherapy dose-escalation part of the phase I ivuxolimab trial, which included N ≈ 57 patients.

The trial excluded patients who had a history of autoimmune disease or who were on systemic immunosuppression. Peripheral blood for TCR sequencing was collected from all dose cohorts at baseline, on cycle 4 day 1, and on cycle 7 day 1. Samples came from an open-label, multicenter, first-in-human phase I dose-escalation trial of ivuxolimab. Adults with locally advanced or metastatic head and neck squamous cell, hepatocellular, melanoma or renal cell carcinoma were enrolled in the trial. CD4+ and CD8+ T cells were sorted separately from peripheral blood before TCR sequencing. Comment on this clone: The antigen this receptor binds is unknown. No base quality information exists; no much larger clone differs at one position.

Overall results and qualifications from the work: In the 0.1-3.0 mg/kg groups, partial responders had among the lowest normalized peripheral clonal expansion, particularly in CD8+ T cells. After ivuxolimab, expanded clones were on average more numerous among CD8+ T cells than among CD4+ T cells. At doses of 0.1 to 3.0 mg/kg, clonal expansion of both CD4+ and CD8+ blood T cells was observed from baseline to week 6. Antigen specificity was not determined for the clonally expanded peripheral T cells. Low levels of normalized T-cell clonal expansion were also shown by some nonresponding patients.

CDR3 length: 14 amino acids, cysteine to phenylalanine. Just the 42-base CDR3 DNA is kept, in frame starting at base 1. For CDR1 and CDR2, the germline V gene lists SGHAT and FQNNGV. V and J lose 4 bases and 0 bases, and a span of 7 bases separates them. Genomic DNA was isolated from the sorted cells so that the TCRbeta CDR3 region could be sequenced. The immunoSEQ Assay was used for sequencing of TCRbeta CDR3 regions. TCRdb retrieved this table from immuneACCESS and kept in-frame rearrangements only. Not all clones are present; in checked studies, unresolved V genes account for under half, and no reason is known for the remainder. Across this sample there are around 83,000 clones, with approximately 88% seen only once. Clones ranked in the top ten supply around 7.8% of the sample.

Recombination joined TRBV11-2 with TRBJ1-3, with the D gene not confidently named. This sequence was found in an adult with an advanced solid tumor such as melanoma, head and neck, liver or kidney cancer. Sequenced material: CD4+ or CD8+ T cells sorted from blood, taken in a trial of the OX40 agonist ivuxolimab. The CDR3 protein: CASSSTLSGNTIYF. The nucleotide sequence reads TGTGCCAGCAGCTCGACACTCTCTGGAAACACCATATATTTT.